This entry lists 10 T cell receptor beta chains sequenced from one sample in a study of beta chain features in type 1 diabetes. Study-wide points: TCRB CDR3s from Type 1 diabetes patients were moderately but significantly shorter in all four CD4+ subsets.

What was sequenced were expressed TCRB transcripts, since all of the isolated RNA had been reverse transcribed. Clones were read by immunoSEQ multiplex PCR, and TCRdb kept only the in-frame ones, dropping some. The data contain a few hundred thousand clones, approximately 12% of them seen just once; the ten biggest clones take up roughly 0.015%. These receptors have no known antigen. The sequenced sample consisted of naive CD4+ T cells from blood. The receptors originated from a woman under 30 with type 1 diabetes.

This clone appeared a few times. The chain carries TRBV25-1 and TRBJ2-2; 7 bases align to TRBD2. Germline values: CDR1 MGHDK, CDR2 SYGVNS. CDR3 length: 17 residues. The ends lost 6 bases at V and 1 base at J; junction bases unmatched: 11. CDR3 in DNA: TGTGCCAGCAGCCCACCCGGGGTAGCGGGGAACACCGGGGAGCTGTTTTTT. This sequence encodes CASSPPGVAGNTGELFF.

This rearrangement joins TRBV30 to TRBJ1-5; D uncertain. Trimming removed 2 bases from V and 2 bases from J, with 13 bases in between. The CDR3 is 15 residues long. Germline CDR1 is GTSNPN and CDR2 is SVGIG (reference sequence). In DNA form, the CDR3 reads TGTGCCTGGAGTAATGAGGGAAGGGGCAATCAGCCCCAGCATTTT. Translated, it gives CAWSNEGRGNQPQHF.

CDR3 residues: CASSKPKPRDEQYF. The DNA of the CDR3 is TGTGCCAGCAGCAAACCGAAGCCCCGGGACGAGCAGTACTTC. V is TRBV21-1 and J is TRBJ2-7; the DNA was not used to check the table's D call, TRBD2. TRBV21-1 is annotated as a pseudogene. The CDR3 length is 14 residues.

The gene calls are TRBV19 and TRBJ2-3; possible D gene TRBD2, 6 bases. Trimming stripped 11 bases from V and 2 bases from J, with 14 bases between. This CDR3 is 13 amino acids long. The germline gives CDR1 LNHDA, CDR2 SQIVND (reference sequence). CDR3 loop: CASKGTPTDTQYF. The CDR3 DNA reads as TGTGCCTCAAAGGGGACTCCCACAGATACGCAGTATTTT.

This clone was counted only a few times. The chain joins TRBV4-1 to TRBJ2-3; 8 bases are a match to TRBD2. CDR3 length equals 17 residues. Per the germline V gene, CDR1 is MGHRA and CDR2 is YSYEKL. V lost 0 bases and J lost 4; bases outside the gene matches: 9. Here the CDR3 DNA reads TGCGCCAGCAGCCAAGATCGGGCGGGGGGAGTCCCAGATACGCAGTATTTT. Encoded protein: CASSQDRAGGVPDTQYF.

In this sample, this clone turned up a few times. The chain is built from TRBV5-1 and TRBJ1-2; D not certain. Germline V gene lookup returns CDR1 SGHRS and CDR2 YFSETQ. CDR3 size: 13 residues. The V end was cut by 0 bases, the J end by 10 bases, with 13 bases between. The CDR3 region is CASSLASRSLYTF. The CDR3 DNA follows: TGCGCCAGCAGCTTGGCCAGCCGGAGCCTCTACACCTTC.

This clone was picked up a small number of times. The DNA of the CDR3 is TGCGCCAGCAGCCAAGCAGCAGGAGGCTATGGCTACACCTTC. This sequence encodes CASSQAAGGYGYTF. The J gene is TRBJ1-2, the V gene TRBV4-3; D not resolved. V was pared by 1 base and J by 4 bases, with 10 bases between. The CDR3 spans 14 residues. CDR1 is LGHNA and CDR2 is YSLEER in the germline V gene.

The V call is TRBV5-6, the J call TRBJ1-2; 7 bases align to TRBD1. V shed 3 bases and J 3 bases; nucleotides not matched to a gene: 5. Germline assignment: CDR1 SGHDT and CDR2 YYEEEE. The CDR3 consists of 14 residues. The CDR3 loop reads CASSSIQGDYGYTF. In DNA, the CDR3 is TGTGCCAGCAGCTCAATTCAGGGGGACTATGGCTACACCTTC.

Worth noting for this clone: The identical CDR3 is also encoded by other nucleotide sequences in the sample. The rearrangement joins TRBV11-2 to TRBJ2-7, with TRBD2 matching over 9 bases. The CDR3 is 15 amino acids. Germline CDR1 and CDR2: SGHAT and FQNNGV. Trimming removed 4 bases from V and 2 bases from J; junction bases left unmatched: 6. This CDR3 is CASSSLAGVTYEQYF. The CDR3 DNA follows: TGTGCCAGCAGCTCCTTAGCGGGAGTTACCTACGAGCAGTACTTC.

This clone came up a few times. This sequence joins TRBV18 and TRBJ2-1; 7 nucleotides line up with TRBD1. Germline V gene lookup returns CDR1 KGHSH and CDR2 LQKENI. The CDR3 covers 15 residues. Trimming removed 6 bases from V and 0 bases from J; junction bases left unmatched: 5. The CDR3 reads CASSLRDSSYNEQFF. In DNA form, the CDR3 reads TGTGCCAGCTCCCTCCGGGACAGCTCCTACAATGAGCAGTTCTTC.